The 14 T cell receptor beta chains below were found in one sample sequenced in a study of control samples from healthy donors and cancer patients. Some clones are missing from TCRdb's copy, which holds only in-frame ones; the method was immunoSEQ multiplex PCR. Of about 160,000 clones listed, just under 95% are singletons. Sequencing used blood. These receptors were taken from a woman aged 60-75 years in good health.

The genes are TRBV5-1 and TRBJ2-1; 7 bases map to TRBD1. J was trimmed by 7 bases and V by 2 bases; bases with no gene match: 9. Germline CDR1 reads SGHRS; CDR2 reads YFSETQ. The CDR3 extends over 15 amino acids. CDR3 in DNA: TGCGCCAGCAGCTTAGGTACAGGGGATGGGAATGAGCAGTTCTTC. It specifies CASSLGTGDGNEQFF.

The gene calls are TRBV7-2 and TRBJ2-7, with TRBD2 identical over 10 bases. CDR1 SGHTA and CDR2 FQGNSA come from the germline V gene. After removal of 0 bases from V and 0 bases from J, the junction contained 8 bases not matched to a gene. CDR3 length: 18 amino acids. The CDR3 coding sequence is TGTGCCAGCAGCTTAGCGCGAAGCGGGGGGGCCTTCTCCTACGAGCAGTACTTC. It encodes CASSLARSGGAFSYEQYF.

V gene TRBV19 combines with J gene TRBJ1-1; no clear D. The germline CDR1 and CDR2 sequences are LNHDA and SQIVND (reference sequence). The V gene lost 1 base and the J gene lost 1 base, with 7 bases spanning the gap. CDR3 length: 14 amino acids. CDR3 sequence: CASSIVPGNTEAFF. CDR3 nucleotide sequence: TGTGCCAGTAGTATAGTCCCCGGGAACACTGAAGCTTTCTTT.

The rearrangement joins TRBV15 to TRBJ1-3; TRBD1 aligns across 7 bases. The ends lost 1 base at V and 7 bases at J; junction bases unmatched: 7. This CDR3 has 15 residues. Per the germline V gene, CDR1 is LNHNV and CDR2 is YYDKDF (reference sequence). As DNA, the CDR3 is TGTGCCACCAGCAGAGGACAGGGAGCCATCAACACCATATATTTT. As protein: CATSRGQGAINTIYF.

In this sample, this clone turned up once. The chain recombines TRBV19 with TRBJ2-3; 15 bases agree with TRBD2. The germline V gene has CDR1 LNHDA and CDR2 SQIVND (reference sequence). The length of the CDR3 is 17 residues. V shed 5 bases, J shed 4 bases, and the junction held 7 bases outside the gene matches. CDR3 bases: TGTGCCAGTAGTTCAGGACTAGCGGGGGGGCACGCAGATACGCAGTATTTT. It yields the protein CASSSGLAGGHADTQYF.

The chain is built from TRBV7-2 and TRBJ2-3; D is unclear. Germline lookup yields CDR1 SGHTA and CDR2 FQGNSA. The CDR3 is made up of 19 amino acids. The V and J ends lost 0 bases and 5 bases respectively, with 24 bases between them. CDR3 loop: CASSLAQVRPPMIRDTQYF. The CDR3 DNA is TGTGCCAGCAGCTTAGCGCAAGTAAGACCGCCTATGATACGAGATACGCAGTATTTT.

J is TRBJ1-1 and V is TRBV6-5; 11 nucleotides line up with TRBD1. Germline V gene lookup returns CDR1 MNHEY and CDR2 SVGAGI. J lost 4 bases, V lost 6 bases, and 7 bases had no gene match. The CDR3 spans 15 residues. CDR3 DNA: TGTGCCAGCAGAGGGACAGGGGGGTTTGGCACTGAAGCTTTCTTT. Residues: CASRGTGGFGTEAFF.

V is TRBV6-2 or TRBV6-3 and J is TRBJ1-5; no reliable D call. CDR1 is MNHEY and CDR2 is SVGEGT in the germline V gene. With 6 bases removed from V and 9 bases from J, the gap between germline ends came to 9 bases. CDR3 length: 11 residues. CDR3 amino acids: CASSHIGPQHF. CDR3 bases: TGTGCCAGCAGCCACATCGGGCCCCAGCATTTT.

The V call is TRBV18, the J call TRBJ2-3; TRBD1 aligns across 7 bases. Trimming removed 3 bases from V and 3 bases from J; junction bases left unmatched: 9. Germline CDR1 reads KGHSH; CDR2 reads LQKENI. The CDR3 is 16 residues long. CDR3 coding DNA: TGTGCCAGCTCACCCCAGTCCGGGACAGCAACAGATACGCAGTATTTT. This encodes CASSPQSGTATDTQYF.

The gene calls are TRBV4-1 and TRBJ1-5; a possible D gene is TRBD1 (5 bases). The CDR3 runs 17 residues. Germline assignment: CDR1 MGHRA and CDR2 YSYEKL. Trimming shortened V by 5 bases and J by 5 bases, and 22 bases separated the two germline ends. The CDR3 DNA reads TGCGCCAGCAGCGCCCGGGCCCCTAGCAGGGAGGATCAGCCCCAGCATTTT. As protein: CASSARAPSREDQPQHF.

The chain links TRBV4-3 to TRBJ1-1; TRBD1 matches at 9 bases. The CDR3 is 18 residues long. Germline V gene data show CDR1 as LGHNA and CDR2 as YSLEER. Trimming took 0 bases from V and 1 from J; bases not matched to a gene: 9. The DNA for the CDR3 is TGCGCCAGCAGCCAAGATTGGAGGACAGGGGTGGGGAACACTGAAGCTTTCTTT. Amino acid sequence: CASSQDWRTGVGNTEAFF.

The chain is built from TRBV18 and TRBJ1-4; 10 bases align to TRBD1. V lost 5 bases to trimming and J lost 14 bases; unmatched junction nucleotides: 2. The CDR3 sequence is 11 residues long. Germline loops: CDR1 KGHSH, CDR2 LQKENI. The CDR3 bases are TGTGCCAGCTCAACGGGACAGGGGCTGTTTTTT. Translating it yields CASSTGQGLFF.

The V call is TRBV11-3, the J call TRBJ2-3; no clear D gene. There are 14 residues in the CDR3. Trimming removed 2 bases at V and 5 bases at J, with 11 bases between. Germline-derived CDR1 and CDR2 are SGHNT and YENEEA. CDR3 DNA: TGTGCCAGCAGCTTAAGTGTATGGGAAGATACGCAGTATTTT. Its protein is CASSLSVWEDTQYF.

The CDR3 spells CASSTPPARGETQYF. CDR3 sequence (DNA): TGTGCCAGCAGCACCCCTCCCGCCCGTGGGGAGACCCAGTACTTC. The rearrangement uses TRBV5-5 and TRBJ2-5; no reliable D call. V was clipped by 4 bases and J by 5 bases, with 18 bases between them. Per germline, CDR1 SGHKS and CDR2 YYEKEE (reference sequence). The CDR3 has 15 amino acids. The full variable domain, in which reference TRBV5-5 and TRBJ2-5 provide the parts outside the CDR3, is DAGVTQSPTHLIKTRGQQVTLRCSPISGHKSVSWYQQVLGQGPQFIFQYYEKEERGRGNFPDRFSARQFPNYSSELNVNALLLGDSALYLCASSTPPARGETQYFGPGTRLLVL.